This TCR beta chain was captured in a study of blood T cell repertoires in COVID-19. The protocol was immunoSEQ multiplex PCR, while the TCRdb copy is restricted to in-frame clones and leaves out a portion. The sample lists about 160,000 clones; 75% to 90% were seen once. Seattle's enrolled individuals joined amid active infection and were then monitored longitudinally. V shed 6 bases and J shed 0 bases, with 11 bases lying between them. Germline V lookup: CDR1 MDHEN, CDR2 SYDVKM. The CDR3 sequence is 15 residues long. Input material: peripheral blood. The clonotype comes from a man between 18 and 29 years old with COVID-19, enrolled during active disease. The rearrangement joins TRBV28 to TRBJ1-4, with a possible D match to TRBD1 (6 bases). The CDR3 nucleotides are TGTGCCAGCAGCAGGACAGTTGCAACTAATGAAAAACTGTTTTTT. This sequence encodes CASSRTVATNEKLFF.